The sequence of this T cell receptor beta chain was determined in a study of T cell responses to AZD1222 COVID-19 vaccine. The CDR3 runs to 17 residues. Germline assignment: CDR1 SGHRS and CDR2 YFSETQ. V gave up 3 bases and J gave up 2 bases; unmatched junction bases: 10. With regard to this clone: The antigen is unknown.

The method was immunoSEQ multiplex PCR; TCRdb's version includes in-frame clones alone and lacks a portion of them. The sample consists of 130,000 or so clones, more than 85% of them appearing once. Study outcomes and limitations: Mostly white British, mostly female donors; authors suggested clonal diversity may be underestimated.

The material was peripheral blood, obtained on day 0 of AZD1222 vaccination. This clonotype originated in an adult in good health. The rearrangement uses TRBV5-1 and TRBJ1-3, with 8 bases identical to TRBD1. CDR3: CASSSDREVFPGNTIYF. The CDR3 nucleotides are TGCGCCAGCAGCTCGGACAGGGAAGTCTTCCCTGGAAACACCATATATTTT.